This T cell receptor (beta chain) was identified in a study of T cell repertoires in cytomegalovirus infection. Looking at the study overall: CMV epitopes that were recently identified and HLA-C-restricted were used alongside well-studied HLA-B-restricted ones. CMV infection together with matching HLA type was indicated by public TCR beta signatures. Overall study results and limits: Pooled public TCR beta family frequency picked out CMV carriers with the relevant HLA. The ex vivo response was dominated by HLA-C-restricted CMV-specific TCR beta clonotypes.

TCRdb ran MiXCR on the reads and lists one entry per CDR3 protein. Of approximately 730,000 distinct CDR3 sequences detected, about 28% appear once; the ten largest clones hold about 12%. About this clonotype: Its target is unknown.

The source is a human donor in good health (CMV status not recorded). Some clones in this sample may be carry-over from other donors' samples. The material was cultured CD8+ T cells from PBMCs, obtained from culture after CMV antigen stimulation.

The CDR3 region is CASGPGGELFF. DNA of the CDR3: TGTGCTAGTGGACCGGGAGGGGAGCTGTTTTTT. This chain uses TRBV12-5 with TRBJ2-2, with D maybe TRBD2 (5 bases). The germline CDR1 and CDR2 sequences are LGHNT and FRNRAP. Deletions cut 6 bases from V and 8 bases from J, with 7 bases between. CDR3 length equals 11 residues.